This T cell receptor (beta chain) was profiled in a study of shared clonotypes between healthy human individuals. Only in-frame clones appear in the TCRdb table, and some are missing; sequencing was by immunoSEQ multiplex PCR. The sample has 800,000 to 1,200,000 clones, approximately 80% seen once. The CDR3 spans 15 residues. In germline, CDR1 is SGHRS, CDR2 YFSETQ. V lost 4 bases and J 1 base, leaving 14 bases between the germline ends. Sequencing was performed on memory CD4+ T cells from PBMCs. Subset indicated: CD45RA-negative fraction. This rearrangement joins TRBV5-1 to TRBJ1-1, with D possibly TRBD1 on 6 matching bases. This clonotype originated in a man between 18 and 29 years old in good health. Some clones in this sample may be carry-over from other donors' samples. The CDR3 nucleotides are TGCGCCAGCAGCCCGGGGGCGGGGAGGAACACTGAAGCTTTCTTT. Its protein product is CASSPGAGRNTEAFF. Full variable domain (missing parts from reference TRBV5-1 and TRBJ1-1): KAGVTQTPRYLIKTRGQQVTLSCSPISGHRSVSWYQQTPGQGLQFLFEYFSETQRNKGNFPGRFSGRQFSNSRSEMNVSTLELGDSALYLCASSPGAGRNTEAFFGQGTRLTVV.